Listed below are T cell receptor beta chains from one sample, sequenced in a study of shared clonotypes between healthy human individuals. Clones were read by immunoSEQ multiplex PCR, and TCRdb kept only the in-frame ones, dropping some. The table has around 1.9 million clones, more than 85% seen once. Material for sequencing was naive CD8+ T cells from PBMCs. Source of these receptors: a man younger than 35 in good health. Some clones in this sample may be carry-over from other donors' samples. The CDR3 runs from the conserved cysteine through the conserved F or W. The D gene is left open where the match is weak. Expanded clones are given a class, and other clones once, few, many or no size at all.

>TRBV27|TRBJ2-1|NA|NA
CASSLSGINEQFF
TGTGCCAGCAGTTTATCGGGGATCAATGAGCAGTTCTTC
>TRBV28|TRBJ2-7|NA|TRBD1
CASSPTWDRGTYEQYF
TGTGCCAGCAGCCCAACTTGGGACAGGGGTACCTACGAGCAGTACTTC
>TRBV27|TRBJ1-2|NA|NA
CASSPRGGRDGNGYTF
TGTGCCAGCAGTCCCCGGGGGGGGCGAGATGGGAATGGCTACACCTTC
>TRBV14|TRBJ1-1|NA|TRBD1
CASSQAIPTNRDRQAEAFF
TGTGCCAGCAGCCAAGCCATACCCACTAACAGGGACAGACAGGCTGAAGCTTTCTTT
>TRBV9|TRBJ1-2|NA|NA
CASSVSRVTDANYGYTF
TGTGCCAGCAGCGTCAGTAGAGTAACGGATGCTAACTATGGCTACACCTTC
>TRBV27|TRBJ2-7|NA|NA
CASTLRRDSKTYEQYF
TGTGCCAGCACCCTACGGCGGGACTCTAAGACCTACGAGCAGTACTTC
>TRBV9|TRBJ2-7|NA|TRBD1
CASSPQPGQGSYEQYF
TGTGCCAGCAGCCCTCAACCGGGACAGGGTTCCTACGAGCAGTACTTC
>TRBV7-2|TRBJ2-7|NA|NA
CASSSGSSYEQYF
TGTGCCAGCAGCTCGGGCAGCTCCTACGAGCAGTACTTC
>TRBV9|TRBJ2-3|NA|NA
CASSPTTFGTDTQYF
TGTGCCAGCAGCCCAACTACCTTCGGCACAGATACGCAGTATTTT
>TRBV28|TRBJ2-7|NA|TRBD2
CASSLQPGLGAREQYF
TGTGCCAGCAGTTTACAGCCGGGACTAGGTGCTCGCGAGCAGTACTTC
>TRBV7-8|TRBJ1-1|NA|TRBD1
CASSYLGQANTEAFF
TGTGCCAGCAGCTATCTGGGACAGGCGAACACTGAAGCTTTCTTT
>TRBV2|TRBJ2-7|NA|NA
CASSEEAGFSYEQYF
TGTGCCAGCAGTGAAGAGGCGGGGTTCTCCTACGAGCAGTACTTC
>TRBV9|TRBJ1-5|NA|NA
CASSPGSRNQPQHF
TGTGCCAGCAGCCCCGGGAGCCGCAATCAGCCCCAGCATTTT
>TRBV4-1|TRBJ1-1|few|NA
CASSQVQANTEAFF
TGCGCCAGCAGCCAAGTTCAGGCTAACACTGAAGCTTTCTTT
>TRBV7-9|TRBJ1-1|NA|NA
CASSRRPGLNTEAFF
TGTGCCAGCAGCCGACGGCCGGGATTGAACACTGAAGCTTTCTTT
>TRBV6-1|TRBJ1-4|NA|NA
CASSEGSSGEKLFF
TGTGCCAGCAGTGAAGGTTCTTCTGGGGAAAAACTGTTTTTT
>TRBV9|TRBJ2-1|NA|NA
CASNSRYNEQFF
TGTGCCAGCAATTCTAGGTACAATGAGCAGTTCTTC
>TRBV7-9|TRBJ2-5|NA|TRBD2
CASSLTREGPETQYF
TGTGCCAGCAGCTTAACACGGGAGGGCCCGGAGACCCAGTACTTC
>TRBV11-2|TRBJ1-2|NA|NA
CASSPGRRGRLNYGYTF
TGTGCCAGCAGCCCGGGACGGCGGGGGAGGTTAAACTATGGCTACACCTTC
>TRBV4-1|TRBJ2-7|NA|TRBD2
CASSQGSGSLFYEQYF
TGCGCCAGCAGCCAAGGGAGCGGGAGTTTGTTCTACGAGCAGTACTTC
>TRBV9|TRBJ2-3|once|NA
CASSVAGFVTDTQYF
TGTGCCAGCAGCGTAGCAGGGTTTGTGACAGATACGCAGTATTTT
>TRBV9|TRBJ1-3|NA|TRBD1
CASSVVATGGYSGNTIYF
TGTGCCAGCAGCGTAGTTGCGACAGGGGGCTATTCTGGAAACACCATATATTTT
>TRBV29-1|TRBJ2-7|NA|NA
CSAQSDSIHEQYF
TGCAGCGCCCAATCTGACAGTATCCACGAGCAGTACTTC
>TRBV4-3|TRBJ1-1|NA|NA
CASWEGAEAFF
TGCGCCAGCTGGGAGGGCGCTGAAGCTTTCTTT